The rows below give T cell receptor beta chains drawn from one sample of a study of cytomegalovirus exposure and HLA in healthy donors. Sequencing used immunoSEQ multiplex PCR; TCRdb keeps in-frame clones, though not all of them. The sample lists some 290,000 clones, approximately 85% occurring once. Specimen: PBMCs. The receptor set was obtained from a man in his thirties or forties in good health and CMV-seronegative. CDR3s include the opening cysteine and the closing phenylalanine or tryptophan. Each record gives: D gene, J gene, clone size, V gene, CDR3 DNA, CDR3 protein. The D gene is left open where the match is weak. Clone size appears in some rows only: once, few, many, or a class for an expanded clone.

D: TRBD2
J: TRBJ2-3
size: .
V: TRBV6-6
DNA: TGTGCCAGCACCCCCTTATGGGGGGGAGGGACAGATACGCAGTATTTT
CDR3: CASTPLWGGGTDTQYF

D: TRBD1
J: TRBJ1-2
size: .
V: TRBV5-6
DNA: TGTGCCAGCAGCTTGAAGGGGGCAGGGGTCTATGGCTACACCTTC
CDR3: CASSLKGAGVYGYTF

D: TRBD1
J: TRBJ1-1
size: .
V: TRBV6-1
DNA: TGTGCCAGCAGGGAGGGACAGTTGAACACTGAAGCTTTCTTT
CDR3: CASREGQLNTEAFF

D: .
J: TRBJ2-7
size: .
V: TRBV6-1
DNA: TGTGCCAGCAGTGAAGCGGGGGGTAGAGGGTTGTACGAGCAGTACTTC
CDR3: CASSEAGGRGLYEQYF

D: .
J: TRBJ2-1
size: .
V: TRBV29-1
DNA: TGCAGCGTTTACAGATCGCTCTCCTACAATGAGCAGTTCTTC
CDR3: CSVYRSLSYNEQFF

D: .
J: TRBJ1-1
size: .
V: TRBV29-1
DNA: TGCAGCGTAAGAACGGGGGTGAACACTGAAGCTTTCTTT
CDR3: CSVRTGVNTEAFF

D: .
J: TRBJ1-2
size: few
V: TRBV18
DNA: TGTGCCAGCTCACAGGGAACAGGCTTCTATGGCTACACCTTC
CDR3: CASSQGTGFYGYTF

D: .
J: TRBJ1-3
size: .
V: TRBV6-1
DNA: TGTGCCAGCAGTGAACACCAGGGAAGGGCTGGAAACACCATATATTTT
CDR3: CASSEHQGRAGNTIYF

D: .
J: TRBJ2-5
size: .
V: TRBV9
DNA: TGTGCCAGCAGCGTATGGTGGTCAGGGGAAGGGGCCCAGTACTTC
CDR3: CASSVWWSGEGAQYF

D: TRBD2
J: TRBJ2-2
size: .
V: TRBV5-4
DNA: TGTGCCAGCAGCTATAGCGGGGGGCCCTTTACCGGGGAGCTGTTTTTT
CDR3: CASSYSGGPFTGELFF

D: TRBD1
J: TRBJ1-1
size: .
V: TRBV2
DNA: TGTGCCAGCAGGACACAGGGGATTAACACTGAAGCTTTCTTT
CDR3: CASRTQGINTEAFF

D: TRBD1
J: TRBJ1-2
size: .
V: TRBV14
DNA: TGTGCCAGCAGCCGGGACAGGGGGCGAGCCGGCTACACCTTC
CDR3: CASSRDRGRAGYTF

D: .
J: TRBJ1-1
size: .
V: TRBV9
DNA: TGTGCCAGCAGCGGCACTCCGGGAGCCTTTGAAGCTTTCTTT
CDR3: CASSGTPGAFEAFF

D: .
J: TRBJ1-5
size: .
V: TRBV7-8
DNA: TGTGCCAGCAGCTTAGAGAGCAAATATAGCAATCAGCCCCAGCATTTT
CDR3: CASSLESKYSNQPQHF

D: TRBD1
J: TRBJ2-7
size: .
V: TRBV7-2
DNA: TGTGCCAGCAGCCATTATGGACAGGGGGGCTCCTACGAGCAGTACTTC
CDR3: CASSHYGQGGSYEQYF

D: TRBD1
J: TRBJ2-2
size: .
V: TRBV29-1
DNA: TGCAGCGCCCGGACAGGGAACACCGGGGAGCTGTTTTTT
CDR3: CSARTGNTGELFF

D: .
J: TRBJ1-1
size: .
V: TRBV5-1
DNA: TGCGCCAGCAGCTTGGAACGGCGGGTTAATGCTGAAGCTTTCTTT
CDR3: CASSLERRVNAEAFF

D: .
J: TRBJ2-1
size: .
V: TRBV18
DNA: TGTGCCAGCTCACCCCCGGGACTCAGTTACAATGAGCAGTTCTTC
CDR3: CASSPPGLSYNEQFF